This TCR beta chain was obtained from a study of Ad26.COV2.S vaccination and SARS-CoV-2 variants. The protocol was immunoSEQ multiplex PCR, while the TCRdb copy is restricted to in-frame clones and leaves out a portion. This table has over 400,000 clones, 90% appearing once. Of note for this clone: Its target is unknown.

Study-level points and caveats: Researchers cautioned that TCR breadth and depth analyses may have underestimated total T cell responses. CD8+ and CD4+ T cells specific for spike reportedly responded with substantial breadth after vaccination.

Treatment reported: roughly 19 received Ad26.COV2.S at low or high dose, single or two shots; roughly five received placebo; per-sample allocation not given. On day 63 after the first injection, vaccine and placebo recipients gave samples. This TCR was sampled from a person aged 18-60 years who received the Ad26.COV2.S COVID-19 vaccine or a placebo. The specimen was peripheral blood, collected in a trial of Ad26.COV2.S vaccine versus placebo.

CDR3 DNA: TGTGCCAGCAGCCACCTTAGGACAGGGAGCACCGGGGAGCTGTTTTTT. This encodes CASSHLRTGSTGELFF. The chain has TRBV14 and TRBJ2-2, with 8 bases fitting TRBD1. The germline V gene has CDR1 SGHDN and CDR2 FVKESK. The junction had 7 bases not matched to a gene; V was cut back by 3 bases and J by 4 bases. CDR3 length equals 16 residues.